This T cell receptor (beta chain) is drawn from a study of post-analysis software for immune sequencing data (dated by TCRdb to 2014 to 2015). In the study overall: Disease courses on record covered relapsing-remitting, secondary progressive and progressive-relapsing multiple sclerosis, though some patients had no subtype annotation. A subset of samples was prepared in parallel using single-end sample barcoding, then pooled and co-amplified after Illumina adapter ligation. The patient repertoires were compared against approximately eleven previously published healthy control repertoires obtained from donors aged roughly 6 to 25 years.

CDR1 and CDR2 (SQVTM, ANQGSEA) derive from the germline V gene. Its CDR3 holds 17 amino acids, cysteine through phenylalanine. The kept DNA is CDR3 alone, 51 bases in frame from the first base. V is clipped by 6 bases and J by 2 bases, and the sequence between their germline boundaries is 25 bases long. Here is what the overall study found, with its caveats: Significantly higher frequencies in patients than in controls were found for roughly 5 TRBV segments, including TRBV5-6, TRBV5-1 and TRBV20-1. Significantly lower normalized Chao1 diversity was found in multiple sclerosis patients than in controls, suggesting substantial peripheral T-cell clonal expansion. The control group was slightly older than the multiple sclerosis patient group. When samples were clustered directly using the F measure, samples prepared in the same batch co-clustered strongly, which prompted a batch-effect correction.

TCR beta repertoires were profiled from peripheral blood of some 13 young patients with multiple sclerosis to demonstrate the VDJtools post-analysis software. The multiple sclerosis patients were children and adolescents between 6 and 15 years of age. Receptor amplification or capture employed PCR. TCRdb names Illumina HiSeq 2500 as the instrument used. To reduce PCR and sequencing biases, unique molecular identifiers were incorporated into the TCR beta cDNA libraries. Every 1 to 10 million input T cells yielded roughly 500,000 cDNA molecules, meaning each molecule approximated one T cell. The patient libraries were prepared and sequenced using the same protocol as the earlier healthy control dataset. Samples belonging to the same batch were prepared together, multiplexed and sequenced on a shared HiSeq lane. The original pipeline was this. MIGEC handled the raw barcoded reads, throwing out single-read molecular identifier groups before consensus assembly and CDR3 extraction. Clonotype tables were post-analysed with VDJtools, normalizing diversity by down-sampling all datasets to the smallest sample size. To correct batch-related cross-sample contamination, repertoire overlap clustering matched CDR3 amino acid sequences but not nucleotide sequences. TCRdb reanalyzed the raw reads on its own, using fastp at Q25 for trimming and MiXCR for clone calling, and kept in-frame beta chains. CDR3 protein sequences are deduplicated, and each keeps its most common genes and DNA. TCRdb assigned the V and J calls; the authors' analysis was not used. This sample holds approximately 630,000 distinct CDR3 sequences; roughly three fifths were observed only once. The ten largest clones add up to approximately 10% of the sample.

Comment on this clonotype: Its antigen is not yet known. Base qualities are not recorded, but no much larger clone differs from it by a single base.

The sequencing sample was made of blood. The TCR was taken from a girl aged 2-9 years with multiple sclerosis. The chain couples TRBV29-1 to TRBJ1-2; TRBD1 is a weak D gene call, 6 bases matching. The nucleotide sequence is TGCAGCGTGCATTCCGGGACACCCCCCGGGGCCAACTATGGCTACACCTTC. Its amino acids are CSVHSGTPPGANYGYTF.